This T cell receptor (beta chain) is from a study of blood T cells in healthy people across ages. Sample-barcoded 5' priming and a J-beta primer mix drove a second PCR of about 6 to 12 cycles. TCRdb processed the 5' RACE reads anew with MiXCR; each CDR3 protein has one entry. This sample has around 990,000 distinct CDR3 sequences; approximately 25% occur once, and the top ten carry 0.75%. J gave up 5 bases and V 7 bases, and 14 bases lay outside the gene matches. Per the germline V gene, CDR1 is WSHSY and CDR2 is SAAADI. This CDR3 is built from 16 residues. This sample was also put to use in a study of T cells of mothers and their children.

This chain links TRBV10-2 with TRBJ2-5, with 9 bases matching TRBD2. The sample was blood. This TCR derives from a girl aged 2-10 years in good health. The chain's CDR3 is CASTRGGGLALETQYF. The CDR3 DNA reads as TGCGCCAGCACTAGAGGGGGAGGACTAGCGTTGGAGACCCAGTACTTC.